This T cell receptor beta chain was sequenced in a study of T cells after yellow fever vaccination. Study-level background: Researchers used SMART-Seq v4 Ultra Low Input to prepare fractions that had low cell numbers.

In its sample, this clonotype was seen a few times. TCRdb re-analysed the 5' RACE reads in MiXCR, keeping a single row per CDR3 protein. The sample gives 300,000 to 350,000 distinct CDR3 sequences, about 11% of which show up once; about 3.5% is in the top ten. The TCR comes from a young man who received the YFV17D yellow fever vaccine. The sample in question was CD4+ T cells sorted from PBMCs, obtained 45 days after the yellow fever booster vaccination.

The DNA for the CDR3 is TGTGCCAGCAGTTACGGGACGGCTGGAAACACCATATATTTT. This gives the protein CASSYGTAGNTIYF. The V gene is TRBV6-2 or TRBV6-3, the J gene TRBJ1-3; D might be TRBD1 (5 bases). Germline values: CDR1 MNHEY, CDR2 SVGEGT. This CDR3 spans 14 amino acids. V lost 2 bases and J 2 bases, leaving 7 bases between the germline ends.